Each of the 6 T cell receptor beta chains below was sequenced from the same sample in a study of cytomegalovirus exposure and HLA in healthy donors. In the PCR, 60 Vbeta and 13 Jbeta primers were used. TCRdb's table, derived via immunoSEQ multiplex PCR, lists solely in-frame clones and lacks some. The sample yields about 110,000 clones, 60% to 80% seen once. The sequencing sample was made of PBMCs. The receptors derive from a boy younger than 18 in good health and CMV-seronegative.

This sequence joins TRBV7-9 and TRBJ2-7; D not certain. The germline V and J ends were trimmed by 1 base and 3 bases, with 7 bases remaining between them. The CDR3 has 13 amino acids. CDR1 and CDR2 (germline): SEHNR, FQNEAQ (reference sequence). CDR3 sequence (DNA): TGTGCCAGCAGCTTAGGAGTGAGCTACGAGCAGTACTTC. Protein: CASSLGVSYEQYF.

The chain employs TRBV27 and TRBJ1-1; D is unclear. The CDR3 length is 14 residues. V was pared by 4 bases and J by 5 bases, with 14 bases between. Germline CDR1 reads MNHEY; CDR2 reads SMNVEV (reference sequence). The CDR3 is CASSSRLGGTEAFF. The CDR3 nucleotides read TGTGCCAGCAGTTCACGCCTGGGAGGTACTGAAGCTTTCTTT.

This clone is judged medium-sized. The CDR3 sequence is CASSERKGDSYNEQFF. The CDR3 nucleotides are TGTGCCAGCAGTGAACGAAAGGGAGACTCCTACAATGAGCAGTTCTTC. This chain links TRBV6-1 with TRBJ2-1; TRBD2 might be the D (5 bases). The CDR3 length is 16 residues. Trimming shortened V by 2 bases and J by 0 bases, and 11 bases separated the two germline ends. In germline, CDR1 is MNHNS, CDR2 SASEGT.

This clone occurred once. The chain couples TRBV9 to TRBJ1-4; 7 nucleotides line up with TRBD1. J gave up 6 bases and V 0 bases, and 2 bases lay outside the gene matches. Germline V gives CDR1 SGDLS, CDR2 YYNGEE. The CDR3 length is 14 residues. The CDR3 nucleotides are TGTGCCAGCAGCGTAGGAACAGGGGATGAAAAACTGTTTTTT. As protein: CASSVGTGDEKLFF.

This clone was detected only a few times. V is TRBV30 and J is TRBJ2-3; D unresolved. The CDR3 extends over 13 amino acids. Trimming stripped 1 base from V and 5 bases from J, with 10 bases between. Per the germline V gene, CDR1 is GTSNPN and CDR2 is SVGIG (reference sequence). CDR3 in DNA: TGTGCCTGGAGTGGGGCTCTGGGAGATACGCAGTATTTT. Translation: CAWSGALGDTQYF.

The rearrangement joins TRBV10-1 to TRBJ2-3; D ambiguous. Trimming took 8 bases from V and 5 from J, leaving 14 bases between them. CDR1 WNHNN and CDR2 SYGVQD come from the germline V gene (reference sequence). There are 13 residues in the CDR3. The CDR3 protein is CASGSQRGDTQYF. The CDR3 DNA sequence: TGCGCCAGCGGGTCACAACGAGGAGATACGCAGTATTTT.